This TCR beta chain comes out of a study of T cells in localized non-small cell lung cancer. Libraries were prepared by immunoSEQ multiplex PCR; TCRdb keeps only in-frame clonotypes and omits some of them. The table includes more than 20,000 clones, approximately 91% detected once. Germline assignment: CDR1 MDHEN and CDR2 SYDVKM. The V end was cut by 4 bases, the J end by 5 bases, with 6 bases between. This CDR3 comprises 11 residues. The study's findings and limits: Heterogeneity cannot be ruled out, as sequencing used one tumor region only. Increased T cell density in blood showed an association with longer overall survival.

Regarding this clone: Its antigen is unknown.

The sequence was obtained from a man between 40 and 75 years old with stage II squamous cell lung carcinoma. The source was PBMCs, collected before any cancer treatment. The chain couples TRBV28 to TRBJ2-7; D gene uncertain. CDR3 DNA: TGTGCCAGCAGTTCACTTAACGAGCAGTACTTC. As protein: CASSSLNEQYF.